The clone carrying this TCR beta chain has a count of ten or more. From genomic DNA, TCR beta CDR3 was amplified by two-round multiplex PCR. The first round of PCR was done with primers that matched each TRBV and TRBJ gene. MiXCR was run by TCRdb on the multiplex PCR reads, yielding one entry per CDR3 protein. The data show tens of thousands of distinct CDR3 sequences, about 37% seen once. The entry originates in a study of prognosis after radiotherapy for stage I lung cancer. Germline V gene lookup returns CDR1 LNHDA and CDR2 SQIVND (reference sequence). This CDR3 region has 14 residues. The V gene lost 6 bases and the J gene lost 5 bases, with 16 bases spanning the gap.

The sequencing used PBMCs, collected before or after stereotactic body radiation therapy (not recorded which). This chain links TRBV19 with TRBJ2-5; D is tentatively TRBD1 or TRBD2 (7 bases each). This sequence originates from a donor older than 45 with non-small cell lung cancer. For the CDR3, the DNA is TGTGCCAGTAGACGGCAGGGGGGGTTGGAGACCCAGTACTTC. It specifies CASRRQGGLETQYF.